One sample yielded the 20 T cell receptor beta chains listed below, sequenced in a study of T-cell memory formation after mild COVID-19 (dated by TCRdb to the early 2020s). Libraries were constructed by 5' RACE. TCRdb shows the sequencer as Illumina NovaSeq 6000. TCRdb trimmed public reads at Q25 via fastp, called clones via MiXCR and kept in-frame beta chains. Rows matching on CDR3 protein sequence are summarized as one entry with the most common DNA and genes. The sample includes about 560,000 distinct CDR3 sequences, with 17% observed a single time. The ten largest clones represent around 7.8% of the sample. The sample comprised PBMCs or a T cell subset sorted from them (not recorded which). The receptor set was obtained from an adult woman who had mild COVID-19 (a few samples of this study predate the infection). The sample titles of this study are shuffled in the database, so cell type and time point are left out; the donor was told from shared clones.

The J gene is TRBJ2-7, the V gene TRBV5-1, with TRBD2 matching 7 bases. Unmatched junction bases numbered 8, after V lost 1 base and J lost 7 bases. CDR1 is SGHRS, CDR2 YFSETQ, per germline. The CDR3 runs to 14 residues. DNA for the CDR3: TGCGCCAGCAGCTTGACGGCGGGAGCACGGGAGCAGTACTTC. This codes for CASSLTAGAREQYF.

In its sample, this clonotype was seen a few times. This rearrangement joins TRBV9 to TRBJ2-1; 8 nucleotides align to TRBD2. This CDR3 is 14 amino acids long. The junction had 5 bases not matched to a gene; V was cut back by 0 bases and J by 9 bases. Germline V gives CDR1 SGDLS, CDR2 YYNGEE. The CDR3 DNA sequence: TGTGCCAGCAGCGTAGGCGGGGGGCCCGGTGAGCAGTTCTTC. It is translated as CASSVGGGPGEQFF. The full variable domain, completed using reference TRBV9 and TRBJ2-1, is DSGVTQTPKHLITATGQRVTLRCSPRSGDLSVYWYQQSLDQGLQFLIQYYNGEERAKGNILERFSAQQFPDLHSELNLSSLELGDSALYFCASSVGGGPGEQFFGPGTRLTVL.

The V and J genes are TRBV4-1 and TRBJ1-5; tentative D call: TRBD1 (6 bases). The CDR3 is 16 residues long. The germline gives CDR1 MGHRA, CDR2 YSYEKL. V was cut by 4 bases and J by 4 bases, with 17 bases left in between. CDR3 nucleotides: TGCGCCAGCAGCCTCTCACAGGGCGTAGGAAATCAGCCCCAGCATTTT. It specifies CASSLSQGVGNQPQHF.

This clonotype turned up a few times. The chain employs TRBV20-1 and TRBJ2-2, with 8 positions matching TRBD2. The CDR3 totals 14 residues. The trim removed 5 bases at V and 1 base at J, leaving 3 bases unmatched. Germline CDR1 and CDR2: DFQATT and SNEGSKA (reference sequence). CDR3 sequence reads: CSAGSGGNTGELFF. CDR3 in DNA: TGCAGTGCTGGGAGCGGGGGGAACACCGGGGAGCTGTTTTTT.

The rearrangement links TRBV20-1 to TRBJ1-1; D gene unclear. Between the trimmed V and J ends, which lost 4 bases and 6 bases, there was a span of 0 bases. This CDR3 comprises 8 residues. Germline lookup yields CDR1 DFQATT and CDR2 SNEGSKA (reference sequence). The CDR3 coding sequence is TGCAGTGCTACTGAAGCTTTCTTT. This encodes CSATEAFF.

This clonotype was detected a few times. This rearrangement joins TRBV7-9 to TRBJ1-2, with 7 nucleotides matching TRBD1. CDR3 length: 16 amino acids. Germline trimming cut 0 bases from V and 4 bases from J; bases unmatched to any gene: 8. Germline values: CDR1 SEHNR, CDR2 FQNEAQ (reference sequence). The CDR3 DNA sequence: TGTGCCAGCAGCTTAGCCGGAGGGACAGCTTCCTATGGCTACACCTTC. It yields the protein CASSLAGGTASYGYTF. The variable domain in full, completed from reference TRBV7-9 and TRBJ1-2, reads DTGVSQNPRHKITKRGQNVTFRCDPISEHNRLYWYRQTLGQGPEFLTYFQNEAQLEKSRLLSDRFSAERPKGSFSTLEIQRTEQGDSAMYLCASSLAGGTASYGYTFGSGTRLTVV.

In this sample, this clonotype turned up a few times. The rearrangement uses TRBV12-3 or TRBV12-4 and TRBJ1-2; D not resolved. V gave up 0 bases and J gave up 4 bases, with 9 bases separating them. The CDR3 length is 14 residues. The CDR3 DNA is TGTGCCAGCAGTTTAGCATCCGTATTCTATGGCTACACCTTC. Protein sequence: CASSLASVFYGYTF.

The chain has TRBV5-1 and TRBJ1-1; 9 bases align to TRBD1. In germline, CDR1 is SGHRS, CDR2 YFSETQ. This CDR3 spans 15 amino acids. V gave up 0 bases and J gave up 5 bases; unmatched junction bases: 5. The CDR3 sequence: CASSLAGQGRTEAFF. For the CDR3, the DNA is TGCGCCAGCAGCTTGGCCGGACAGGGGAGGACTGAAGCTTTCTTT.

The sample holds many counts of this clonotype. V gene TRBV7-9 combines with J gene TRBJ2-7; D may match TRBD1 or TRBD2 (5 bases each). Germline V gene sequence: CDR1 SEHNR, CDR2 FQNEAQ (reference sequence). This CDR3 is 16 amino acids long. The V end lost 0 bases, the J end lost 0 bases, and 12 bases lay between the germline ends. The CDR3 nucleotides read TGTGCCAGCAGCTTAGCGGGGGATCTTAGCTCCTACGAGCAGTACTTC. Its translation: CASSLAGDLSSYEQYF. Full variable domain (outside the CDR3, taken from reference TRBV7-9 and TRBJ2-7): DTGVSQNPRHKITKRGQNVTFRCDPISEHNRLYWYRQTLGQGPEFLTYFQNEAQLEKSRLLSDRFSAERPKGSFSTLEIQRTEQGDSAMYLCASSLAGDLSSYEQYFGPGTRLTVT.

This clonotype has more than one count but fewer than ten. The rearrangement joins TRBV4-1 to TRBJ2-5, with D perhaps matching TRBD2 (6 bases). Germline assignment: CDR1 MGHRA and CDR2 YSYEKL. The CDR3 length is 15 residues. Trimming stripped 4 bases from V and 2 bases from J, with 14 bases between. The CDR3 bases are TGCGCCAGCAGCCGGAAGGAGGGATGGCAAGAGACCCAGTACTTC. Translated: CASSRKEGWQETQYF.

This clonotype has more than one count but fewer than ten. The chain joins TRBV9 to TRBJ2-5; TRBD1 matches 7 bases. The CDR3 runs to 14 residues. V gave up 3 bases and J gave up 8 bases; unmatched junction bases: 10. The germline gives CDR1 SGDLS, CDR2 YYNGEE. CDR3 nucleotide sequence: TGTGCCAGCAGCGGGACAGGTCTAGGGGTAACCCAGTACTTC. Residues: CASSGTGLGVTQYF. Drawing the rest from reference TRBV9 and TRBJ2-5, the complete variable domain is DSGVTQTPKHLITATGQRVTLRCSPRSGDLSVYWYQQSLDQGLQFLIQYYNGEERAKGNILERFSAQQFPDLHSELNLSSLELGDSALYFCASSGTGLGVTQYFGPGTRLLVL.

CDR3 sequence reads: CSASHPDTPSYEQYF. The CDR3 DNA sequence: TGCAGTGCTAGTCACCCGGACACCCCATCCTACGAGCAGTACTTC. The chain joins TRBV20-1 to TRBJ2-7, with D tentatively TRBD1 (5 bases). V lost 3 bases and J lost 1, with 16 bases in between. The CDR3 contains 15 residues. The V gene's germline CDR1 is DFQATT and CDR2 SNEGSKA (reference sequence).

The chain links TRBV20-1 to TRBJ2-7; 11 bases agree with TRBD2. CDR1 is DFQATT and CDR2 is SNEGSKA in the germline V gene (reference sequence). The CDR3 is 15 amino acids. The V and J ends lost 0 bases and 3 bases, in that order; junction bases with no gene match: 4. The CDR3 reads CSARDQLAGGYEQYF. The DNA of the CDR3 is TGCAGTGCTAGAGATCAGCTAGCGGGAGGCTACGAGCAGTACTTC.

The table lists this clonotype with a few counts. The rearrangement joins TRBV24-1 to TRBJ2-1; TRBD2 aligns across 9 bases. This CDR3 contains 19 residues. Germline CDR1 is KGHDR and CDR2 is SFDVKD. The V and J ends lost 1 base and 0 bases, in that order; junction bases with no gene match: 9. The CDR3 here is CATSDLSSGKASSYNEQFF. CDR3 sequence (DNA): TGTGCCACCAGTGATTTATCTAGCGGGAAGGCCAGCTCCTACAATGAGCAGTTCTTC.

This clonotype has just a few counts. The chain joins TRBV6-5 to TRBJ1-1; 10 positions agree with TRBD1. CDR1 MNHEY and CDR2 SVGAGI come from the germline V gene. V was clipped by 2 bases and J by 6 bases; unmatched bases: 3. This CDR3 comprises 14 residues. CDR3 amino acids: CASSYTGQGSEAFF. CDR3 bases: TGTGCCAGCAGTTACACGGGACAGGGGTCTGAAGCTTTCTTT.

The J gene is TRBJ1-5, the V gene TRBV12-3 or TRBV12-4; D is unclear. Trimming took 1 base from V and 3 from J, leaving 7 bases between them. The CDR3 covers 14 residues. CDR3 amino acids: CASSLGGPNQPQHF. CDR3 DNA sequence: TGTGCCAGCAGTTTAGGCGGTCCCAATCAGCCCCAGCATTTT.

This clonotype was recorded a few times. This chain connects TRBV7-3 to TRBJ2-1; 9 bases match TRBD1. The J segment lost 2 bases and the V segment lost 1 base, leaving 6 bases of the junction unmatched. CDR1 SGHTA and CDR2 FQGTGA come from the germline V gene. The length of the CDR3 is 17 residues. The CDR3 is CASSLSLGTGTYNEQFF. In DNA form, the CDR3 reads TGTGCCAGCAGCTTAAGTTTGGGGACAGGGACCTACAATGAGCAGTTCTTC. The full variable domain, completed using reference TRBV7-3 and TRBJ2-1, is GAGVSQTPSNKVTEKGKYVELRCDPISGHTALYWYRQSLGQGPEFLIYFQGTGAADDSGLPNDRFFAVRPEGSVSTLKIQRTERGDSAVYLCASSLSLGTGTYNEQFFGPGTRLTVL.

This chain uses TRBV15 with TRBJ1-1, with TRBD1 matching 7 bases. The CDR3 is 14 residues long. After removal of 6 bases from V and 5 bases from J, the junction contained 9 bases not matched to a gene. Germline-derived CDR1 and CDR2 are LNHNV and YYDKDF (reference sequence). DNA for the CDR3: TGTGCCACCAGTACTCAGGGGGGACGGACTGAAGCTTTCTTT. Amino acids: CATSTQGGRTEAFF.

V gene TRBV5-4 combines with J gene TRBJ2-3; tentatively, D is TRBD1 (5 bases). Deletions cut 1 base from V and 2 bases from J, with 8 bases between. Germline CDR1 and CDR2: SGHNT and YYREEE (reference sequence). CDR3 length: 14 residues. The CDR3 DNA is TGTGCCAGCAGCTTGAAACAGGTCACAGATACGCAGTATTTT. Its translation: CASSLKQVTDTQYF.

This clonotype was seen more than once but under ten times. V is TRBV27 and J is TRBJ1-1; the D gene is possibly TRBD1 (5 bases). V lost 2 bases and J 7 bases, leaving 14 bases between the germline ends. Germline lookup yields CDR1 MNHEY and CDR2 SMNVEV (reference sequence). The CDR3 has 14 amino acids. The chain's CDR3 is CASSLRQGGDEAFF. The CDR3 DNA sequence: TGTGCCAGCAGTTTACGTCAGGGAGGTGATGAAGCTTTCTTT.